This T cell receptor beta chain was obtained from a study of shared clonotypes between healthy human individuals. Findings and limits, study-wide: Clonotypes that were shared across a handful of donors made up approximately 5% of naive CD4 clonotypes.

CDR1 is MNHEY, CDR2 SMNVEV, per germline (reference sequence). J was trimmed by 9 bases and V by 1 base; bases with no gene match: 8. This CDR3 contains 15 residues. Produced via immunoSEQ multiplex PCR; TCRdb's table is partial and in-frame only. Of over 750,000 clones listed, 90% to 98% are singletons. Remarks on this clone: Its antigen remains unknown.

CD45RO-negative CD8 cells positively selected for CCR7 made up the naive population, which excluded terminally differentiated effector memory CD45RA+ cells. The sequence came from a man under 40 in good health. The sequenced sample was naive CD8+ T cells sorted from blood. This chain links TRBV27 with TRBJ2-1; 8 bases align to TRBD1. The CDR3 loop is CASSLWDRPYGEQFF. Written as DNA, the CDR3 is TGTGCCAGCAGTTTATGGGACAGGCCTTACGGTGAGCAGTTCTTC.